These 6 T cell receptor beta chains share one sample of origin, sequenced in a study of blood T cell repertoires in COVID-19. Only in-frame clones appear in the TCRdb table, and some are missing; sequencing was by immunoSEQ multiplex PCR. The sample shows some 100,000 clones, approximately 86% of them seen only once. What was sequenced was PBMCs or T cells enriched from blood (not recorded which). All receptors derive from a woman aged 45-65 years who had recovered from COVID-19.

The genes are TRBV5-6 and TRBJ2-5; D unresolved. Trimming left V 8 bases short and J 0 bases short, with 14 bases between. This CDR3 has 14 residues. CDR1 is SGHDT, CDR2 YYEEEE, per germline. Written as DNA, the CDR3 is TGTGCCAGTCAGACAAATTCGTACCAAGAGACCCAGTACTTC. Protein: CASQTNSYQETQYF.

The chain links TRBV27 to TRBJ2-1, with 15 bases aligning to TRBD2. Germline assignment: CDR1 MNHEY and CDR2 SMNVEV (reference sequence). V lost 7 bases and J lost 9; bases outside the gene matches: 1. CDR3 size: 13 residues. The DNA for the CDR3 is TGTGCCAGCACGGGACTAGCGGGAGGTGAGCAGTTCTTC. Its protein is CASTGLAGGEQFF.

The gene calls are TRBV5-1 and TRBJ2-5; 12 nucleotides agree with TRBD2. V shed 0 bases, J shed 2 bases, and the junction held 5 bases outside the gene matches. CDR3 size: 17 residues. Germline V gives CDR1 SGHRS, CDR2 YFSETQ. DNA for the CDR3: TGCGCCAGCAGCTTGGTGCCTAGCGGGGGGGCACAAGAGACCCAGTACTTC. Translating it yields CASSLVPSGGAQETQYF.

The sample holds one count of this clone. The rearrangement links TRBV19 to TRBJ1-5, with D perhaps matching TRBD1 (6 bases). Germline-derived CDR1 and CDR2 are LNHDA and SQIVND (reference sequence). The CDR3 spans 14 residues. V shed 10 bases and J shed 0 bases, with 13 bases lying between them. Here the CDR3 reads CATRTVISNQPQHF. The DNA for the CDR3 is TGTGCCACCCGGACAGTGATTAGCAATCAGCCCCAGCATTTT.

This rearrangement joins TRBV7-3 to TRBJ1-1; D is unclear. V was trimmed by 2 bases and J by 4 bases, leaving 8 bases between them. This CDR3 spans 13 amino acids. Germline assignment: CDR1 SGHTA and CDR2 FQGTGA. CDR3 in DNA: TGTGCCAGCAGCTTATATCGGGGCACTGAAGCTTTCTTT. It translates to CASSLYRGTEAFF.

V gene TRBV28 combines with J gene TRBJ1-4; D is uncertain. CDR1 is MDHEN, CDR2 SYDVKM, per germline. The CDR3 is made up of 13 amino acids. V lost 7 bases and J 8 bases, leaving 14 bases between the germline ends. The CDR3 protein is CASTATDREKLFF. CDR3 DNA sequence: TGTGCCAGCACCGCCACAGATCGGGAAAAACTGTTTTTT. Using reference TRBV28 and TRBJ1-4 for the parts outside the CDR3, the full variable domain is DVKVTQSSRYLVKRTGEKVFLECVQDMDHENMFWYRQDPGLGLRLIYFSYDVKMKEKGDIPEGYSVSREKKERFSLILESASTNQTSMYLCASTATDREKLFFGSGTQLSVL.